This note documents a single TCR beta chain sequence. This clone is a singleton in its sample. Its target antigen remains unknown. Qualities for individual bases were not recorded, and no much larger clone is one base off. The sample comes from a study of T cell responses to AZD1222 COVID-19 vaccine (dated by TCRdb to about 2021). General notes on the study: TCR sequencing covered fewer than 250 trial participants: 200 to 220 given two doses of AZD1222 and approximately 26 given two doses of MenACWY control vaccine. Trial participants were enrolled by age into subgroups of 18-55, 56-69 and 70-plus years, and around 140, 26 and 57 TCR-sequenced participants, respectively, were included in these subgroups. General study outcomes and caveats: Only five or six AZD1222 recipients were SARS-CoV-2 seropositive at baseline, limiting conclusions about previously exposed vaccinees. Participants were mostly white British and included more females than males, and it was suggested by the authors that clonal diversity may have been underestimated. Spike-specific TCR breadth and depth rose significantly after two AZD1222 doses compared with day 0 and with MenACWY recipients. CD4 TCRs associated with the vaccine covered the entire spike protein, and the dominant responses were in regions 160-218 and 743-854. The 56-69-year group was small, and its depth increase did not reach significance, likely because of low power. Reportedly, close to half of the unique spike-specific TCRs recognized epitopes lying outside the regions that are mutated in the B.1.351 and B.1.1.7 variants. Because no day 14 peak-response samples were available, the repertoires could be characterized only after the peak T cell response.

V has 5 bases trimmed and J has 7 bases trimmed; junction bases matching no gene number 10. Including the terminal cysteine and phenylalanine, the CDR3 comprises 15 residues. The retained sequence is limited to the CDR3, 45 bases, with the frame set at the first base. As encoded in the germline V gene, CDR1 is SGHTA while CDR2 is FQGTGA. The CDR3 regions of human TCRbeta chains were analyzed by immunosequencing. From the authors' description of their analysis: TCRs in the repertoires were compared against a reference library of SARS-CoV-2-specific TCRs that had been generated with the MIRA antigen-specificity platform. Breadth meant the fraction of unique TCRs that were SARS-CoV-2-associated, whereas depth meant the fraction of total T cells that were SARS-CoV-2-associated. Using the MIRA data, every spike-specific TCR was mapped to the spike region that the TCR reacted to and assigned to either a CD4 or a CD8 class. Log10-transformed breadth and depth values were compared by one-way ANOVA with Sidak's multiple comparisons tests. TCRdb limited this immuneACCESS table to in-frame rearrangements with V and J called. A share of clones is missing; checked studies link under half to unresolved V genes, and the rest is unexplained. V and J calls and clone size come straight from that table; D and trimming were deduced from the DNA. The sample table lists 150,000 to 250,000 clones, 93% of them with a count of one. About 1% of the sample is taken by the ten largest.

Per the publication, the time point label means: about 28 days (+/-7) after the second vaccine dose. AZD1222 recipients with second doses at about 4 weeks or about 12 weeks were pooled, because spike-specific TCR depth and breadth did not differ between schedules. Vaccinee samples were obtained from the UK trials COV001 and COV002, which included a single-blind randomized controlled phase 2/3 trial of AZD1222 (ChAdOx1 nCoV-19) in healthy adults. Trial participant PBMC samples were collected at day 0 and day 28 after the second dose for TCRbeta chain sequencing. The chain joins TRBV7-3 to TRBJ2-2; TRBD2 aligns with 7 central bases. This clonotype was sampled from an adult who received the AZD1222 COVID-19 vaccine. The sequencing used peripheral blood, collected 28 days after the second AZD1222 dose. The CDR3 amino acid sequence is: CASSPFQGGVGELFF. The DNA sequence reads TGTGCCAGCAGCCCTTTTCAGGGAGGGGTCGGGGAGCTGTTTTTT.